This TCR beta chain was sequenced during a study of T cell responses to AZD1222 COVID-19 vaccine. Whole-study results and caveats: An increase in Spike-specific TCR breadth and depth was observed after two AZD1222 doses. Among vaccine-associated CD4 TCRs, coverage spanned spike, with dominance at 160-218 and 743-854.

A word on this clone: Its antigen is unidentified.

The repertoire was sequenced with immunoSEQ multiplex PCR; TCRdb's copy has only in-frame clones and lacks some. The sample records about 150,000 clones, about 91% being singletons. V lost 4 bases, J lost 4 bases, and 5 bases lay in between. The CDR3 contains 12 residues. This sequence was found in an adult in good health. V and J are TRBV12-3 or TRBV12-4 and TRBJ1-5, with no clear D. The sequences come from peripheral blood, collected on day 0 of AZD1222 vaccination. CDR3 sequence reads: CASSWSNQPQHF. The CDR3, as DNA: TGTGCCAGCAGTTGGTCGAATCAGCCCCAGCATTTT.